The clone carrying this TCR beta chain has a handful of counts. Its specificity is unknown. This entry belongs to a study of CD8+ T cells in alopecia areata. Study context: Treated patients were given 5 to 10 mg oral tofacitinib twice daily. Treatment with tofacitinib (6 to 18 months) was followed by 6 months off drug. Whole-study findings and limits: Compared with mice, patients displayed less clear TCR sharing, possibly for HLA-related reasons. Amid tofacitinib therapy, many expanded lesional clones stayed present in scalp and blood.

Treatment in this sample: oral pan-JAK inhibitor, 5-10 mg twice daily. V lost 0 bases to trimming and J lost 4 bases, with 12 bases between them. This CDR3 contains 15 residues. The germline V gene encodes CDR1 LGHNA and CDR2 YNFKEQ. Following extraction, RNA underwent reverse transcription to cDNA, which served as the sequencing template. TCRdb's copy holds only in-frame clones and misses some; the assay was immunoSEQ multiplex PCR. The top ten hold around a tenth of the sample, which has more than 150,000 clones, roughly half seen once. The sequencing here drew on CD8+ T cells sorted from blood, taken around week 54, from a patient treated with tofacitinib. The chain recombines TRBV4-2 with TRBJ1-2, with a tentative D call TRBD1 (6 bases). This receptor was taken from a human donor with alopecia areata. CDR3 DNA: TGTGCCAGCAGCCAAGATGAGGAAGGGGGCTATGGCTACACCTTC. This sequence encodes CASSQDEEGGYGYTF.